Below are 12 T cell receptor beta chains sequenced from a single sample in a study of T cells in Graves' hyperthyroidism and ophthalmopathy. RNA transcripts yielded amplified TCR beta CDR3 regions. Using the HTBI primer set, a first-round RT-PCR was run on the TCR CDR3. From the multiplex PCR reads, TCRdb called clonotypes with MiXCR, one entry per CDR3 protein. The table shows 250,000 to 400,000 distinct CDR3 sequences, with roughly an eighth occurring only once. The material sequenced was blood. These receptors came from a woman in her forties with Graves' ophthalmopathy.

The chain employs TRBV19 and TRBJ2-1, with D maybe TRBD1 (5 bases). This CDR3 comprises 15 residues. Germline V gene data show CDR1 as LNHDA and CDR2 as SQIVND (reference sequence). V lost 5 bases and J lost 3, with 14 bases in between. The CDR3 protein is CASSSQGLGYNEQFF. The CDR3 DNA reads TGTGCCAGTAGTTCGCAGGGTCTGGGCTACAATGAGCAGTTCTTC. Variable domain in full (rest from reference TRBV19 and TRBJ2-1): DGGITQSPKYLFRKEGQNVTLSCEQNLNHDAMYWYRQDPGQGLRLIYYSQIVNDFQKGDIAEGYSVSREKKESFPLTVTSAQKNPTAFYLCASSSQGLGYNEQFFGPGTRLTVL.

This clonotype was seen more than once but under ten times. The V gene is TRBV19, the J gene TRBJ2-7; maybe TRBD2 (5 bases). Trimming removed 5 bases from V and 3 bases from J, with 17 bases in between. CDR1 is LNHDA, CDR2 SQIVND, per germline (reference sequence). This CDR3 region has 15 residues. The CDR3 sequence: CASSPDYSLLYEQYF. The CDR3 DNA sequence: TGTGCCAGTAGTCCAGACTATTCCCTTCTCTACGAGCAGTACTTC.

There are a few counts of this clonotype. The V gene is TRBV5-4, the J gene TRBJ2-7; the D gene is possibly TRBD2 (5 bases). Trimming took 2 bases from V and 5 from J, leaving 8 bases between them. The germline CDR1 and CDR2 sequences are SGHNT and YYREEE (reference sequence). CDR3 length: 12 amino acids. The CDR3 DNA reads TGTGCCAGCAGCTTCGGGGTAAACGAGCAGTACTTC. Amino acid sequence: CASSFGVNEQYF.

With respect to this clonotype: Possible read error: a much larger clone is one base away. The V call is TRBV7-9, the J call TRBJ1-1; D not certain. The V end was cut by 8 bases, the J end by 4 bases, with 11 bases between. The CDR3 extends over 12 amino acids. Germline CDR1 reads SEHNR; CDR2 reads FQNEAQ (reference sequence). As DNA, the CDR3 is TGTGCCAGCGCCACTAAAAGCACTGAAGCTTTCTTT. It codes for CASATKSTEAFF.

The table lists this clonotype with a few counts. The chain joins TRBV27 to TRBJ1-2; unclear D gene. CDR3 length: 15 residues. Per the germline V gene, CDR1 is MNHEY and CDR2 is SMNVEV (reference sequence). V gave up 2 bases and J gave up 4 bases, with 14 bases separating them. CDR3 nucleotides: TGTGCCAGCAGTTTAACCCGAGGTAACGGCTATGGCTACACCTTC. Its translation: CASSLTRGNGYGYTF.

This clonotype was observed at least ten times. The chain is built from TRBV11-3 and TRBJ1-5; 9 bases line up with TRBD1. The CDR3 sequence is 17 residues long. After removal of 4 bases from V and 2 bases from J, the junction contained 9 bases not matched to a gene. Germline CDR1 reads SGHNT; CDR2 reads YENEEA. CDR3 sequence reads: CASSSDRDRVGNQPQHF. The CDR3 DNA follows: TGTGCCAGCAGCTCTGATCGGGACAGGGTAGGCAATCAGCCCCAGCATTTT.

At least ten counts were recorded for this clonotype. CDR3 in DNA: TGTGCCAGCAGCGACCGGGGCCAGCAAGAGACCCAGTACTTC. Its protein product is CASSDRGQQETQYF. The rearrangement joins TRBV2 to TRBJ2-5; D tentatively reads TRBD1 or TRBD2 (5 bases each). The CDR3 contains 14 residues. Trimming removed 6 bases at V and 2 bases at J, with 13 bases between. Germline loops: CDR1 SNHLY, CDR2 FYNNEI.

V usage is TRBV19 and J usage is TRBJ2-2, with 7 nucleotides matching TRBD2. The CDR3 covers 14 residues. V lost 3 bases and J lost 7; bases outside the gene matches: 5. Per germline, CDR1 LNHDA and CDR2 SQIVND (reference sequence). The CDR3: CASSMGGVNGELFF. CDR3 nucleotide sequence: TGTGCCAGTAGTATGGGAGGGGTAAACGGGGAGCTGTTTTTT.

The sample holds many counts of this clonotype. The rearrangement links TRBV7-9 to TRBJ2-2; no reliable D call. The CDR3 has 14 residues. Looked up from germline, CDR1 is SEHNR and CDR2 is FQNEAQ (reference sequence). V was cut by 7 bases and J by 7 bases, with 16 bases left in between. The CDR3 bases are TGTGCCAGCACCCCCGTCCGGTGGGACGGGGAGCTGTTTTTT. This codes for CASTPVRWDGELFF.

This clonotype was recorded only once. Given a much more abundant clone one base away, this may be a read error. The chain combines TRBV10-1 with TRBJ1-5, with D perhaps matching TRBD1 (5 bases). The CDR3 consists of 14 residues. Germline lookup yields CDR1 WNHNN and CDR2 SYGVQD (reference sequence). CDR3 DNA: TGCGCCAGCAGTCCTACCAGGGAGGGTCAGCTCCAGCATTTT. Amino acid sequence: CASSPTREGQLQHF.

This clonotype was counted many times. V and J are TRBV28 and TRBJ2-3, with D possibly being TRBD1 (5 bases). The CDR3 runs 15 residues. CDR1 MDHEN and CDR2 SYDVKM come from the germline V gene. V lost 5 bases and J lost 0, with 12 bases in between. CDR3 nucleotides: TGTGCCAGCAGTCTGGGGCGAACAAGCACAGATACGCAGTATTTT. Its translation: CASSLGRTSTDTQYF.

This clonotype has a handful of counts. The chain is built from TRBV6-1 and TRBJ2-3; 7 bases align to TRBD2. There are 12 residues in the CDR3. V shed 4 bases and J 10 bases; nucleotides not matched to a gene: 5. Germline V gene lookup returns CDR1 MNHNS and CDR2 SASEGT. The CDR3 reads CASSASRGAQYF. The CDR3 DNA sequence: TGTGCCAGCAGTGCTAGCCGGGGGGCGCAGTATTTT.